These T cell receptor beta chains were read from a single sample in a study of blood T cell repertoires in COVID-19. Assay: immunoSEQ multiplex PCR; the TCRdb copy retains only in-frame clones and omits some. The sample lists roughly 46,000 clones; approximately 84% were seen once. Sequencing input: peripheral blood. The receptors were sampled from a man between 60 and 70 years old with acute or convalescent COVID-19. Each CDR3 is given with its conserved first and last residue. D genes are given only for firm matches. Clone size is not always given. Where it is, it says once, few, many or a class for expanded clones.

J gene: TRBJ2-4
V gene: TRBV5-1
clone size: NA
D gene: NA
CDR3 protein: CASRSVTGEVIQYF
CDR3 DNA: TGCGCCAGCAGATCCGTCACAGGGGAGGTCATTCAGTACTTC

J gene: TRBJ1-2
V gene: TRBV6-1
clone size: NA
D gene: NA
CDR3 protein: CASSELQGFYGYTF
CDR3 DNA: TGTGCCAGCAGTGAACTGCAGGGCTTTTATGGCTACACCTTC

J gene: TRBJ1-2
V gene: TRBV5-1
clone size: NA
D gene: TRBD1
CDR3 protein: CASSSGQNYGYTF
CDR3 DNA: TGCGCCAGCAGCTCGGGACAGAACTATGGCTACACCTTC

J gene: TRBJ2-1
V gene: TRBV6-2/TRBV6-3
clone size: NA
D gene: TRBD2
CDR3 protein: CASSFFEGLAGPAYNEQFF
CDR3 DNA: TGTGCCAGCAGTTTTTTCGAGGGACTAGCGGGGCCCGCCTACAATGAGCAGTTCTTC

J gene: TRBJ1-2
V gene: TRBV4-3
clone size: NA
D gene: NA
CDR3 protein: CASSQADRSNYGYTF
CDR3 DNA: TGCGCCAGCAGCCAGGCGGACAGATCGAACTATGGCTACACCTTC

J gene: TRBJ2-3
V gene: TRBV7-8
clone size: once
D gene: TRBD2
CDR3 protein: CASMLAGGLSDTQYF
CDR3 DNA: TGTGCCTCCATGCTAGCGGGGGGGCTGTCAGATACGCAGTATTTT

J gene: TRBJ1-2
V gene: TRBV19
clone size: NA
D gene: NA
CDR3 protein: CASSIVVGRGSDGYTF
CDR3 DNA: TGTGCCAGTAGTATAGTGGTTGGGCGGGGGTCAGATGGCTACACCTTC

J gene: TRBJ2-1
V gene: TRBV2
clone size: few
D gene: TRBD2
CDR3 protein: CASSEKVAGGLNEQFF
CDR3 DNA: TGTGCCAGCAGTGAAAAGGTAGCGGGGGGCCTCAATGAGCAGTTCTTC

J gene: TRBJ1-1
V gene: TRBV19
clone size: NA
D gene: NA
CDR3 protein: CASLLGGNTEAFF
CDR3 DNA: TGTGCCAGTCTACTGGGAGGGAACACTGAAGCTTTCTTT

J gene: TRBJ1-1
V gene: TRBV2
clone size: NA
D gene: TRBD1
CDR3 protein: CASSVPTGINTEAFF
CDR3 DNA: TGTGCCAGCAGTGTACCGACAGGGATTAACACTGAAGCTTTCTTT

J gene: TRBJ2-2
V gene: TRBV28
clone size: NA
D gene: NA
CDR3 protein: CASSFRVGRDTNTGELFF
CDR3 DNA: TGTGCCAGCAGTTTTCGTGTCGGCCGAGACACAAACACCGGGGAGCTGTTTTTT

J gene: TRBJ2-1
V gene: TRBV10-1
clone size: once
D gene: TRBD1
CDR3 protein: CASSDGDRGILSSYNEQFF
CDR3 DNA: TGCGCCAGCAGTGACGGGGACAGGGGGATTCTCAGCTCCTACAATGAGCAGTTCTTC

J gene: TRBJ2-7
V gene: TRBV9
clone size: NA
D gene: TRBD2
CDR3 protein: CASSILAGGEQYF
CDR3 DNA: TGTGCCAGCAGCATACTAGCGGGGGGCGAGCAGTACTTC

J gene: TRBJ2-3
V gene: TRBV29-1
clone size: NA
D gene: TRBD2
CDR3 protein: CSVEDLLTGLAGGIDTQYF
CDR3 DNA: TGCAGCGTTGAAGATCTTCTAACGGGACTAGCGGGGGGTATAGATACGCAGTATTTT

J gene: TRBJ1-2
V gene: TRBV2
clone size: NA
D gene: NA
CDR3 protein: CASDGRGDGYTF
CDR3 DNA: TGTGCCAGCGATGGACGCGGGGATGGCTACACCTTC

J gene: TRBJ2-3
V gene: TRBV5-4
clone size: NA
D gene: NA
CDR3 protein: CASTISGGGTDTQYF
CDR3 DNA: TGTGCCAGCACCATTAGCGGTGGGGGCACAGATACGCAGTATTTT

J gene: TRBJ1-5
V gene: TRBV6-1
clone size: NA
D gene: NA
CDR3 protein: CASSEPGYFSNQPQHF
CDR3 DNA: TGTGCCAGCAGTGAGCCAGGGTACTTTAGCAATCAGCCCCAGCATTTT

J gene: TRBJ2-1
V gene: TRBV18
clone size: once
D gene: TRBD1
CDR3 protein: CASSPSRGNEQFF
CDR3 DNA: TGTGCCAGCTCACCGAGCAGGGGGAATGAGCAGTTCTTC

J gene: TRBJ1-2
V gene: TRBV28
clone size: NA
D gene: NA
CDR3 protein: CASSLGGRGVAPYGYTF
CDR3 DNA: TGTGCCAGCAGTTTAGGGGGCCGAGGAGTGGCGCCCTATGGCTACACCTTC

J gene: TRBJ2-2
V gene: TRBV29-1
clone size: NA
D gene: NA
CDR3 protein: CSVERSQGSSGELFF
CDR3 DNA: TGCAGCGTTGAAAGGTCCCAGGGCTCGAGCGGGGAGCTGTTTTTT

J gene: TRBJ2-7
V gene: TRBV24-1
clone size: NA
D gene: TRBD1
CDR3 protein: CATSGRRTGGISYEQYF
CDR3 DNA: TGTGCCACCAGTGGGCGGAGGACAGGGGGTATTTCCTACGAGCAGTACTTC

J gene: TRBJ1-2
V gene: TRBV7-9
clone size: NA
D gene: TRBD1
CDR3 protein: CASSLFRTGLYGYTF
CDR3 DNA: TGTGCCAGCAGCCTATTTAGGACAGGACTTTATGGCTACACCTTC

J gene: TRBJ2-5
V gene: TRBV24-1
clone size: once
D gene: TRBD1
CDR3 protein: CATGTGGAETQYF
CDR3 DNA: TGTGCCACCGGGACAGGGGGTGCTGAGACCCAGTACTTC

J gene: TRBJ2-3
V gene: TRBV6-2/TRBV6-3
clone size: NA
D gene: TRBD2
CDR3 protein: CASSYTGRADTQYF
CDR3 DNA: TGTGCCAGCAGTTACACGGGGAGGGCAGATACGCAGTATTTT

J gene: TRBJ1-2
V gene: TRBV2
clone size: NA
D gene: TRBD1
CDR3 protein: CARDGQGYDYGYTF
CDR3 DNA: TGTGCCAGAGACGGACAGGGGTATGACTATGGCTACACCTTC

J gene: TRBJ1-2
V gene: TRBV5-8
clone size: once
D gene: TRBD1
CDR3 protein: CASSREGQGRYGYTF
CDR3 DNA: TGTGCCAGCAGCCGGGAGGGACAGGGCAGATATGGCTACACCTTC

J gene: TRBJ2-7
V gene: TRBV23-1
clone size: NA
D gene: TRBD2
CDR3 protein: CASSHPGLRYEQYF
CDR3 DNA: TGCGCCAGCAGTCACCCGGGACTAAGGTACGAGCAGTACTTC

J gene: TRBJ2-1
V gene: TRBV28
clone size: once
D gene: NA
CDR3 protein: CASSELVNEEGSSPYNEQFF
CDR3 DNA: TGTGCCAGCAGTGAACTAGTTAACGAAGAGGGATCAAGCCCCTACAATGAGCAGTTCTTC

J gene: TRBJ1-6
V gene: TRBV7-2
clone size: NA
D gene: TRBD1
CDR3 protein: CASSLLRQGAGESPLHF
CDR3 DNA: TGTGCCAGCAGCTTACTGCGACAGGGGGCAGGAGAATCACCCCTCCACTTT

J gene: TRBJ1-2
V gene: TRBV11-2
clone size: NA
D gene: NA
CDR3 protein: CASSLSFQGYRDGYTF
CDR3 DNA: TGTGCCAGCAGCTTGAGCTTTCAGGGTTATAGGGATGGCTACACCTTC

J gene: TRBJ2-1
V gene: TRBV27
clone size: once
D gene: TRBD1
CDR3 protein: CASSLPGTGAYNEQFF
CDR3 DNA: TGTGCCAGCAGTCTCCCGGGGACAGGGGCCTACAATGAGCAGTTCTTC

J gene: TRBJ1-2
V gene: TRBV4-3
clone size: NA
D gene: TRBD1
CDR3 protein: CASSQDWDRGDGYTF
CDR3 DNA: TGCGCCAGCAGCCAAGATTGGGACAGGGGGGACGGCTACACCTTC

J gene: TRBJ1-6
V gene: TRBV27
clone size: NA
D gene: NA
CDR3 protein: CASSPRTAKDPYNSPLHF
CDR3 DNA: TGTGCCAGCAGTCCGCGGACAGCCAAAGACCCCTATAATTCACCCCTCCACTTT

J gene: TRBJ2-2
V gene: TRBV9
clone size: NA
D gene: NA
CDR3 protein: CASSASLGTVNTGELFF
CDR3 DNA: TGTGCCAGCAGCGCATCTCTGGGGACTGTTAACACCGGGGAGCTGTTTTTT

J gene: TRBJ1-5
V gene: TRBV30
clone size: NA
D gene: NA
CDR3 protein: CAWSTGGYSNQPQHF
CDR3 DNA: TGTGCCTGGAGTACCGGAGGATATAGCAATCAGCCCCAGCATTTT

J gene: TRBJ1-1
V gene: TRBV5-1
clone size: NA
D gene: TRBD1
CDR3 protein: CASSHRGREAFF
CDR3 DNA: TGCGCCAGCAGCCACAGGGGGCGCGAGGCTTTCTTT

J gene: TRBJ2-5
V gene: TRBV20-1
clone size: NA
D gene: TRBD2
CDR3 protein: CSASRSGETTPWTQYF
CDR3 DNA: TGCAGTGCTAGTAGGAGCGGGGAGACCACTCCATGGACCCAGTACTTC

J gene: TRBJ1-1
V gene: TRBV10-1
clone size: once
D gene: NA
CDR3 protein: CASSDSRGTEAFF
CDR3 DNA: TGCGCCAGCAGTGACTCCCGGGGGACTGAAGCTTTCTTT